This T cell receptor (beta chain) was identified in a study of cytomegalovirus exposure and HLA in healthy donors. The V segment lost 3 bases and the J segment 5 bases; nucleotides outside the gene matches: 13. The CDR3 runs 17 residues. The germline gives CDR1 SGHVS, CDR2 FQNEAQ. Primers: 60 Vbeta forward and 13 Jbeta reverse. Measured with immunoSEQ multiplex PCR; TCRdb has only the in-frame clones, and not every one. The table lists some 140,000 clones, 76% of them singletons. The sample taken for sequencing was PBMCs. The chain recombines TRBV7-8 with TRBJ2-3; 8 bases fit TRBD1. This clonotype was sampled from a man in his forties in good health and CMV-seronegative. The CDR3 DNA reads TGTGCCAGCAGCTTCCCCCAATATACAGGGGGAAAAGATACGCAGTATTTT. Protein product: CASSFPQYTGGKDTQYF.